This T cell receptor (beta chain) originates from a study of cytomegalovirus exposure and HLA in healthy donors. Looking at the study overall: Ancestry clustering placed around four fifths of 300 to 400 genotyped donors in the Caucasian-associated cluster. The study, taken as a whole, reports: In a later analysis, parvovirus B19, influenza, CMV and Epstein-Barr virus appeared linked to several top co-occurrence clusters.

Researchers ran the PCR with 60 Vbeta and 13 Jbeta primers. Repertoires were generated with immunoSEQ multiplex PCR, while TCRdb's copy carries only in-frame clones and drops some. This sample carries some 90,000 clones, roughly 80% of them seen once, and the ten largest clones take about 1.9%. This clone turned up a few times. Its antigen is not known. The CDR3 totals 14 residues. This clonotype was obtained from a boy under 18 in good health and CMV-seronegative. The sample consisted of PBMCs. The V and J genes are TRBV21-1 and TRBJ1-3; the DNA was not used to check the table's D call, TRBD1. TRBV21-1 is flagged as a pseudogene. CDR3 sequence: CASTRRQAGNTIYF. The CDR3 DNA follows: TGTGCCAGCACCCGCCGACAGGCTGGAAACACCATATATTTT.